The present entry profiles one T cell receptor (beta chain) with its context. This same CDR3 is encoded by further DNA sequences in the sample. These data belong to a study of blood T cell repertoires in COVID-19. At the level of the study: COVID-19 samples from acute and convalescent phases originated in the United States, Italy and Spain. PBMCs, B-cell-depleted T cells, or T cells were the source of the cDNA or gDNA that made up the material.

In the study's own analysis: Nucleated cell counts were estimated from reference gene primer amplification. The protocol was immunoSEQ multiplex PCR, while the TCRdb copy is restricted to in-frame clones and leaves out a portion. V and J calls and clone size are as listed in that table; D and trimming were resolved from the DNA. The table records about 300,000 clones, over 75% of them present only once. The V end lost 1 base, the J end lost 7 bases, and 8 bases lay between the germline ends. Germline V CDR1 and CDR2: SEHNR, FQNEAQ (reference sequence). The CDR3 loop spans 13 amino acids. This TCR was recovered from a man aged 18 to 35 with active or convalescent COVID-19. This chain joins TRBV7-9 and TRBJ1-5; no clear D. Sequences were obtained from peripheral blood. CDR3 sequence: CASSLGGGQPQHF. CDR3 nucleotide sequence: TGTGCCAGCAGCTTAGGTGGCGGGCAGCCCCAGCATTTT.